Following are 24 T cell receptor beta chains from one sample sequenced in a study of T cell responses to AZD1222 COVID-19 vaccine. The method was immunoSEQ multiplex PCR; TCRdb's version includes in-frame clones alone and lacks a portion of them. The sample lists about 130,000 clones, around 83% occurring once. The material sequenced was peripheral blood, taken on day 0 of AZD1222 vaccination. The origin of the receptors is an adult in good health.

This clone was counted once. The chain combines TRBV7-8 with TRBJ1-1; D is undetermined. V was trimmed by 3 bases and J by 1 base, leaving 6 bases between them. Germline CDR1 and CDR2: SGHVS and FQNEAQ. The CDR3 totals 13 residues. CDR3 coding DNA: TGTGCCAGCAGCTTGGCACCGAACACTGAAGCTTTCTTT. Translation: CASSLAPNTEAFF.

This clone has just one count. The chain couples TRBV5-4 to TRBJ2-1; D might be TRBD1 or TRBD2, each matching 5 bases. The germline gives CDR1 SGHNT, CDR2 YYREEE (reference sequence). The CDR3 runs to 15 residues. The V end was cut by 4 bases, the J end by 5 bases, with 16 bases between. The DNA for the CDR3 is TGTGCCAGCAGCCCCACTCCGGGGCTTAACAATGAGCAGTTCTTC. This translates into CASSPTPGLNNEQFF. Supplemented by reference TRBV5-4 and TRBJ2-1, the full variable domain reads ETGVTQSPTHLIKTRGQQVTLRCSSQSGHNTVSWYQQALGQGPQFIFQYYREEENGRGNFPPRFSGLQFPNYSSELNVNALELDDSALYLCASSPTPGLNNEQFFGPGTRLTVL.

The J gene is TRBJ1-2, the V gene TRBV29-1; D may be TRBD1 (5 bases). This CDR3 has 13 residues. With 4 bases removed from V and 8 bases from J, the gap between germline ends came to 17 bases. CDR1 and CDR2 (germline): SQVTM, ANQGSEA. CDR3 bases: TGCAGCGTTGCCGGGCGGGCAGGGCCGGGCTACACCTTC. It codes for CSVAGRAGPGYTF.

This sequence joins TRBV7-9 and TRBJ1-1; 7 bases are shared with TRBD1. This CDR3 region has 15 residues. With 5 bases clipped from V and 1 base from J, the junction kept 7 bases outside the gene matches. Germline CDR1 and CDR2: SEHNR and FQNEAQ (reference sequence). The CDR3 bases are TGTGCCAGCAGCACGCTCCGACAGGGGAACACTGAAGCTTTCTTT. Its translation is CASSTLRQGNTEAFF.

The chain couples TRBV5-4 to TRBJ2-4; 9 nucleotides line up with TRBD2. Germline lookup yields CDR1 SGHNT and CDR2 YYREEE (reference sequence). V was pared by 2 bases and J by 2 bases, with 2 bases of the junction left unmatched. CDR3 size: 15 residues. The CDR3 reads CASSLAGGTKNIQYF. CDR3 sequence (DNA): TGTGCCAGCAGCTTAGCGGGAGGAACCAAAAACATTCAGTACTTC.

In this sample, this clone turned up once. CDR3 nucleotides: TGTGCCAGCAGCTTAGCGTTTACAAAAAGCGACACCTTC. It encodes CASSLAFTKSDTF. The chain employs TRBV7-9 and TRBJ1-2; D gene ambiguous. The CDR3 totals 13 residues. Germline lookup yields CDR1 SEHNR and CDR2 FQNEAQ (reference sequence). V gave up 0 bases and J gave up 12 bases, with 14 bases separating them.

The rearrangement links TRBV30 to TRBJ1-1, with D hard to call. Germline CDR1 and CDR2: GTSNPN and SVGIG (reference sequence). V shed 0 bases and J shed 5 bases, with 13 bases lying between them. The CDR3 runs to 14 residues. CDR3 residues: CAWSVSVYGTEAFF. The CDR3, as DNA: TGTGCCTGGAGTGTCAGCGTATATGGGACTGAAGCTTTCTTT.

The gene calls are TRBV28 and TRBJ2-3, with D maybe TRBD2 (6 bases). Deletions cut 7 bases from V and 2 bases from J, with 13 bases between. The germline CDR1 and CDR2 sequences are MDHEN and SYDVKM. The CDR3 contains 14 residues. CDR3 sequence reads: CASNEGGYTDTQYF. DNA for the CDR3: TGTGCCAGCAACGAGGGAGGCTACACAGATACGCAGTATTTT. The variable domain in full, completed from reference TRBV28 and TRBJ2-3, reads DVKVTQSSRYLVKRTGEKVFLECVQDMDHENMFWYRQDPGLGLRLIYFSYDVKMKEKGDIPEGYSVSREKKERFSLILESASTNQTSMYLCASNEGGYTDTQYFGPGTRLTVL.

This chain uses TRBV28 with TRBJ2-7, with D possibly matching TRBD1 (6 bases). This CDR3 region has 13 residues. V was shortened by 5 bases and J by 2 bases, with 10 bases between the two germline ends. From germline, CDR1 is MDHEN and CDR2 SYDVKM. DNA of the CDR3: TGTGCCAGCAGTACAGGACAGACCTACGAGCAGTACTTC. It codes for CASSTGQTYEQYF. Supplemented by reference TRBV28 and TRBJ2-7, the full variable domain reads DVKVTQSSRYLVKRTGEKVFLECVQDMDHENMFWYRQDPGLGLRLIYFSYDVKMKEKGDIPEGYSVSREKKERFSLILESASTNQTSMYLCASSTGQTYEQYFGPGTRLTVT.

The J gene is TRBJ2-7, the V gene TRBV19; no firm D call. CDR1 and CDR2 from the germline V gene are LNHDA and SQIVND (reference sequence). The V end lost 8 bases, the J end lost 0 bases, and 11 bases lay between the germline ends. The CDR3 extends over 13 amino acids. CDR3 DNA: TGTGCCAGTCGGCAGGAGAGCTCCTACGAGCAGTACTTC. Its translation: CASRQESSYEQYF.

The J gene is TRBJ2-3, the V gene TRBV6-5; D ambiguous. This CDR3 is 15 amino acids long. In germline, CDR1 is MNHEY, CDR2 SVGAGI. Trimming cost V 6 bases and J 0 bases, with 13 bases left between them. CDR3 loop: CASRYGYWSTDTQYF. The CDR3 DNA sequence: TGTGCCAGCAGATACGGATATTGGAGCACAGATACGCAGTATTTT.

The chain carries TRBV6-1 and TRBJ2-3, with 7 bases identical to TRBD1. V shed 0 bases, J shed 4 bases, and the junction held 7 bases outside the gene matches. This CDR3 contains 16 residues. Germline V gene lookup returns CDR1 MNHNS and CDR2 SASEGT. The CDR3 here is CASSEAGGMSADTQYF. In DNA, the CDR3 is TGTGCCAGCAGTGAAGCAGGGGGCATGAGCGCAGATACGCAGTATTTT.

This clone turned up a few times. This chain links TRBV27 with TRBJ1-5, with D unresolved. Germline V lookup: CDR1 MNHEY, CDR2 SMNVEV (reference sequence). There are 15 residues in the CDR3. Trimming pared 2 bases from V and 9 bases from J, leaving 17 bases between. CDR3 sequence: CASSLDEQTLWPQHF. The CDR3 nucleotides are TGTGCCAGCAGTTTAGATGAGCAGACCCTATGGCCCCAGCATTTT.

This clone was counted a single time. The V gene is TRBV7-4, the J gene TRBJ2-7; tentative D call: TRBD1 (5 bases). Trimming left V 7 bases short and J 6 bases short, with 13 bases between. The CDR3 sequence is 12 residues long. Germline CDR1 reads SGHVT; CDR2 reads SQSDAQ. The CDR3 loop is CASTPRASEQYF. For the CDR3, the DNA is TGTGCCAGCACCCCCAGGGCCAGCGAGCAGTACTTC.

The chain links TRBV11-1 to TRBJ2-2; perhaps TRBD2 as D (5 bases). CDR1 is SGHAT and CDR2 is FQDESV in the germline V gene (reference sequence). Deletions cut 4 bases from V and 4 bases from J, with 16 bases between. This CDR3 has 16 residues. CDR3 bases: TGTGCCAGCAGCTCAGGCCCAGATGCGGGCACCGGGGAGCTGTTTTTT. Translated: CASSSGPDAGTGELFF.

This clone was picked up one time. This chain joins TRBV6-5 and TRBJ1-5; D ambiguous. CDR1 and CDR2 (germline): MNHEY, SVGAGI. The CDR3 extends over 13 amino acids. Trimming pared 3 bases from V and 4 bases from J, leaving 7 bases between. CDR3 DNA: TGTGCCAGCAGTTATCTCGAGAATCAGCCCCAGCATTTT. It translates to CASSYLENQPQHF.

The chain uses TRBV10-3 and TRBJ2-7, with unresolved D. V shed 6 bases and J shed 2 bases, with 11 bases lying between them. The germline gives CDR1 ENHRY, CDR2 SYGVKD. The CDR3 covers 13 residues. CDR3: CAIRLGRTYEQYF. In DNA form, the CDR3 reads TGTGCCATCAGGTTAGGCCGGACCTACGAGCAGTACTTC.

This clone has just a few counts. The chain has TRBV10-3 and TRBJ2-3, with TRBD2 matching 12 bases. With 2 bases clipped from V and 1 base from J, the junction kept 13 bases outside the gene matches. Germline V gives CDR1 ENHRY, CDR2 SYGVKD. The CDR3 consists of 20 residues. CDR3 region: CAISERSLAGGLLGTDTQYF. For the CDR3, the DNA is TGTGCCATCAGTGAGAGGAGTCTAGCGGGAGGGCTTTTGGGCACAGATACGCAGTATTTT.

The chain carries TRBV7-2 and TRBJ1-2; the D gene is possibly TRBD1 (5 bases). Trimming took off 4 bases at V and 7 bases at J, with 16 bases between the two ends. This CDR3 region has 14 residues. Germline values: CDR1 SGHTA, CDR2 FQGNSA. The CDR3 DNA follows: TGTGCCAGCAGCTGGTCTCGGGGCGCGGGTGGCTACACCTTC. Its translation: CASSWSRGAGGYTF.

The chain recombines TRBV5-4 with TRBJ2-1, with 13 bases matching TRBD2. This CDR3 has 15 residues. The junction had 6 bases not matched to a gene; V was cut back by 10 bases and J by 2 bases. The V gene's germline CDR1 is SGHNT and CDR2 YYREEE (reference sequence). CDR3 nucleotides: TGTGCCGCCACTAGCGGGGGGGCCCCCTACAATGAGCAGTTCTTC. It is translated as CAATSGGAPYNEQFF.

The chain is built from TRBV7-2 and TRBJ2-3, with 8 bases matching TRBD2. Per the germline V gene, CDR1 is SGHTA and CDR2 is FQGNSA. The CDR3 extends over 17 amino acids. V was pared by 1 base and J by 0 bases, with 6 bases of the junction left unmatched. The CDR3 nucleotides read TGTGCCAGCAGCTTAGATGGCGGGGGGCCCAGCACAGATACGCAGTATTTT. Translating it yields CASSLDGGGPSTDTQYF.

In this sample, this clone turned up once. The chain joins TRBV13 to TRBJ1-1; possibly TRBD1 for D (5 bases). From germline, CDR1 is PRHDT and CDR2 FYEKMQ (reference sequence). Trimming stripped 4 bases from V and 3 bases from J, with 12 bases between. The CDR3 has 14 residues. The CDR3: CASSSLGGYTEAFF. The CDR3, as DNA: TGTGCCAGCAGCTCTCTGGGGGGGTACACTGAAGCTTTCTTT. The full variable domain, with the rest looked up from reference TRBV13 and TRBJ1-1, is AAGVIQSPRHLIKEKRETATLKCYPIPRHDTVYWYQQGPGQDPQFLISFYEKMQSDKGSIPDRFSAQQFSDYHSELNMSSLELGDSALYFCASSSLGGYTEAFFGQGTRLTVV.

This clone came up a few times. V is TRBV28 and J is TRBJ1-1; no clear D. The CDR3 spans 14 residues. The germline V gene encodes CDR1 MDHEN and CDR2 SYDVKM. V was clipped by 2 bases and J by 2 bases, with 9 bases between them. The CDR3 region has the DNA TGTGCCAGCAGTTTAGGGTGGGGTAACACTGAAGCTTTCTTT. Translation gives CASSLGWGNTEAFF.

This clone has just a few counts. The same CDR3 also results from other DNA sequences found in this sample. J is TRBJ2-7 and V is TRBV27; D not certain. V was pared by 8 bases and J by 3 bases, with 11 bases between. The CDR3 extends over 12 amino acids. Per the germline V gene, CDR1 is MNHEY and CDR2 is SMNVEV (reference sequence). The DNA of the CDR3 is TGTGCCAGCTCGCCGGGCAGCTACGAGCAGTACTTC. Translation gives CASSPGSYEQYF.